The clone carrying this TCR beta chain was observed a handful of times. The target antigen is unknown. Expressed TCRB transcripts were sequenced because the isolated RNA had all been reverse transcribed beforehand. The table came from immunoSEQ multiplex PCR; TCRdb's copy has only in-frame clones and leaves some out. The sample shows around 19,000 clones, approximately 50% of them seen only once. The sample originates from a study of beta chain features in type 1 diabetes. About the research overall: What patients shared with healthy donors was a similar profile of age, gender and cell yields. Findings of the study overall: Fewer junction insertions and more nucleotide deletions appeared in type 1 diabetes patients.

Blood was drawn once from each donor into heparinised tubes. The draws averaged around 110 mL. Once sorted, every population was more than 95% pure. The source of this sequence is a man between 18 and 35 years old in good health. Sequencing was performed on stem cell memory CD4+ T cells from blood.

The CDR3 loop reads CASSSLRTSSYNEQFF. The CDR3 region has the DNA TGTGCCAGCAGCTCCTTAAGAACTTCCTCCTACAATGAGCAGTTCTTC. The chain links TRBV5-4 to TRBJ2-1; D not resolved. Germline values: CDR1 SGHNT, CDR2 YYREEE (reference sequence). Deletions cut 3 bases from V and 0 bases from J, with 13 bases between. The CDR3 spans 16 residues.